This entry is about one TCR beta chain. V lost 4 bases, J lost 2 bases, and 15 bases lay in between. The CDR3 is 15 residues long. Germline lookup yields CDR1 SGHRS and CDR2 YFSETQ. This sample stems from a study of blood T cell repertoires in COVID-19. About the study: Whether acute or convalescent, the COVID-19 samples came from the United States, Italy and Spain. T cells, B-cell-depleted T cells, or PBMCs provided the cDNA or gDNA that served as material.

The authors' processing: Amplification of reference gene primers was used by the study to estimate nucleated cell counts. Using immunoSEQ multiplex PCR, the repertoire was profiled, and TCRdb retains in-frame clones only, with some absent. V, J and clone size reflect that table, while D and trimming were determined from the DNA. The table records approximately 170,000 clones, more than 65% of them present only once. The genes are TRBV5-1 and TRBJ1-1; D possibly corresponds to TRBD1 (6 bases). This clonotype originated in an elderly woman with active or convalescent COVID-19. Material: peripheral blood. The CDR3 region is CASSLGGQTNTEAFF. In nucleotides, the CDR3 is TGCGCCAGCAGCCTGGGGGGGCAGACTAACACTGAAGCTTTCTTT. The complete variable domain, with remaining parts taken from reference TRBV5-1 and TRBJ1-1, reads KAGVTQTPRYLIKTRGQQVTLSCSPISGHRSVSWYQQTPGQGLQFLFEYFSETQRNKGNFPGRFSGRQFSNSRSEMNVSTLELGDSALYLCASSLGGQTNTEAFFGQGTRLTVV.